There are a few counts of the clone carrying this T cell receptor (beta chain). Its cognate antigen is unknown. This sample was included in a study of human T cells and chemical hapten exposure. A single record per CDR3 protein comes from TCRdb applying MiXCR to the RACE reads. Among 180,000 or so distinct CDR3 sequences listed, about a fifth were seen once. Study-wide results and caveats: Compared to controls, expanded TCRs made significantly more large clusters of similar CDR3s. Counts of TCRs above 1 in 1000 frequency stayed unchanged with DPC sensitization.

Regarding time point: patch test 1, 2 weeks after DPC sensitization. Treatment described: therapeutic diphenylcyclopropenone sensitization with weekly scalp DPC. The ends lost 5 bases at V and 2 bases at J; junction bases unmatched: 3. Germline-derived CDR1 and CDR2 are MNHEY and SMNVEV (reference sequence). The CDR3 sequence is 15 residues long. The J gene is TRBJ2-2, the V gene TRBV27; 9 bases map to TRBD2. Sequencing used whole blood, obtained in connection with sensitization to the hapten diphenylcyclopropenone (DPC). The clonotype comes from a woman between 50 and 59 years old with alopecia areata. Some clones in this sample may be carry-over from other donors' samples. Written as DNA, the CDR3 is TGTGCCAGCAGTAGACTAGCGGTTAACACCGGGGAGCTGTTTTTT. This encodes CASSRLAVNTGELFF.